This entry concerns a single TCR beta chain. Its specificity is unknown. Assay execution proceeded at the deep level. Over several immunoSEQ plates, each subset's genomic DNA was distributed in even portions. Here immunoSEQ multiplex PCR was the method, and the copy in TCRdb shows in-frame clones only, minus some. The sample shows roughly 2 million clones, approximately 94% of them seen only once. The data derive from a study of shared clonotypes between healthy human individuals. Study results and caveats: The study found lower generation probabilities in non-shared clonotypes than in those shared by all four donors. The study found roughly 5.3% of naive CD4 clonotypes shared across a handful of donors.

Germline assignment: CDR1 SGHTA and CDR2 FQGNSA. V was clipped by 5 bases and J by 2 bases; unmatched bases: 3. CDR3 length equals 14 residues. This chain links TRBV7-2 with TRBJ1-1; 9 positions match TRBD1. The specimen sequenced was naive CD4+ T cells sorted from blood. Stated subset: CD45RA+ positively selected. The sequence was obtained from a man aged 18 to 30 in good health. In DNA, the CDR3 is TGTGCCAGCAGCGCGGGACAGGGCAACACTGAAGCTTTCTTT. It is translated as CASSAGQGNTEAFF.